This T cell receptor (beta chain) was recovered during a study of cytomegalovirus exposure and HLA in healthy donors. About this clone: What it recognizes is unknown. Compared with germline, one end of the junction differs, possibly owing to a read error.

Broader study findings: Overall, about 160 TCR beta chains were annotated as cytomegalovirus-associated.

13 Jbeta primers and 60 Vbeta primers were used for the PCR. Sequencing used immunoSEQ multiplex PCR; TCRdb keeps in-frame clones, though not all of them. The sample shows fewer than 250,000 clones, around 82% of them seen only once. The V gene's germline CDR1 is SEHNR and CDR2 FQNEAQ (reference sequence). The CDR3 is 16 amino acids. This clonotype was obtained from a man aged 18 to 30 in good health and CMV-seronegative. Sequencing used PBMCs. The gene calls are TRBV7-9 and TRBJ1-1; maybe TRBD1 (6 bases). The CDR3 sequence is CSSSLAGGLLNTEAFF. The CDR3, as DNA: TGTTCCAGCAGCTTAGCTGGGGGCTTATTGAACACTGAAGCTTTCTTT.